The 28 T cell receptor beta chains presented below share a single source sample, sequenced in a study of blood T cell repertoires in COVID-19. Repertoires were generated with immunoSEQ multiplex PCR, while TCRdb's copy carries only in-frame clones and drops some. The table lists about 240,000 clones, roughly four fifths of them singletons, with about 1.9% in the top ten. Sequenced material: peripheral blood. The receptors come from a man aged 25-40 years who had recovered from COVID-19.

The gene calls are TRBV2 and TRBJ1-2; D is undetermined. The CDR3 totals 15 residues. The germline V gene encodes CDR1 SNHLY and CDR2 FYNNEI. The V gene lost 6 bases and the J gene lost 8 bases, with 22 bases spanning the gap. The CDR3 here is CASSFLRLPSGGYTF. CDR3 in DNA: TGTGCCAGCAGCTTCCTAAGACTCCCCTCGGGGGGCTACACCTTC.

The chain recombines TRBV20-1 with TRBJ2-1; tentative D call: TRBD2 (6 bases). Germline V gene lookup returns CDR1 DFQATT and CDR2 SNEGSKA (reference sequence). The length of the CDR3 is 10 residues. V gave up 5 bases and J gave up 15 bases, with 14 bases separating them. The CDR3 spells CSAGDFRPFF. Here the CDR3 DNA reads TGCAGTGCTGGGGACTTCAGGCCGTTCTTC.

V gene TRBV5-6 combines with J gene TRBJ1-1; a possible D gene is TRBD1 (5 bases). CDR3 length equals 14 residues. Trimming took off 2 bases at V and 1 base at J, with 9 bases between the two ends. Germline values: CDR1 SGHDT, CDR2 YYEEEE. CDR3 sequence (DNA): TGTGCCAGCAGCTTTCGGCAGGGGAACACTGAAGCTTTCTTT. Encoded protein: CASSFRQGNTEAFF.

This clone was seen only a few times. This chain joins TRBV25-1 and TRBJ1-6, with D perhaps matching TRBD1 (5 bases). This CDR3 region has 15 residues. Germline CDR1 and CDR2: MGHDK and SYGVNS. The ends were cut back, 1 base at V and 9 bases at J, with 13 bases in the middle. CDR3 DNA sequence: TGTGCCAGCAGTGAATCGGGCCAGGGCCGTTCACCCCTCCACTTT. Encoded protein: CASSESGQGRSPLHF.

This clone was detected only once. The CDR3 here is CASSLRGSGTGELFF. The CDR3 DNA reads TGCGCCAGCAGCCTCAGGGGGTCGGGCACCGGGGAGCTGTTTTTT. The V call is TRBV4-1, the J call TRBJ2-2; TRBD1 matches at 7 bases. V lost 4 bases to trimming and J lost 4 bases; unmatched junction nucleotides: 6. Germline V gene lookup returns CDR1 MGHRA and CDR2 YSYEKL. The CDR3 is made up of 15 amino acids.

Here the CDR3 reads CASSLDGVRTDTQYF. The CDR3 DNA reads TGCGCCAGCAGCTTGGACGGGGTCCGCACAGATACGCAGTATTTT. The J gene is TRBJ2-3, the V gene TRBV5-1; tentatively, D is TRBD2 (5 bases). CDR1 and CDR2 from the germline V gene are SGHRS and YFSETQ. The CDR3 contains 15 residues. The V and J ends lost 0 bases and 1 base respectively, with 9 bases between them.

The J gene is TRBJ1-2, the V gene TRBV5-1; D call uncertain. The CDR3 length is 13 residues. The V and J ends lost 0 bases and 4 bases respectively, with 7 bases between them. Germline V gives CDR1 SGHRS, CDR2 YFSETQ. Here the CDR3 DNA reads TGCGCCAGCAGCTTGGCCAACGGCTATGGCTACACCTTC. As protein: CASSLANGYGYTF.

This chain uses TRBV19 with TRBJ2-5, with TRBD2 identical over 11 bases. Germline assignment: CDR1 LNHDA and CDR2 SQIVND (reference sequence). This CDR3 spans 16 amino acids. The junction had 7 bases not matched to a gene; V was cut back by 0 bases and J by 7 bases. DNA of the CDR3: TGTGCCAGTAGTATAGATTTAGCGGGGGGGCCCGGGACCCAGTACTTC. It yields the protein CASSIDLAGGPGTQYF. The full variable domain, completed using reference TRBV19 and TRBJ2-5, is DGGITQSPKYLFRKEGQNVTLSCEQNLNHDAMYWYRQDPGQGLRLIYYSQIVNDFQKGDIAEGYSVSREKKESFPLTVTSAQKNPTAFYLCASSIDLAGGPGTQYFGPGTRLLVL.

The chain recombines TRBV28 with TRBJ2-1, with D uncertain. The germline V gene has CDR1 MDHEN and CDR2 SYDVKM. The length of the CDR3 is 15 residues. Trimming left V 5 bases short and J 7 bases short, with 18 bases between. CDR3 nucleotides: TGTGCCAGCAGTCCACCACTACGGTCACTGAATGAGCAGTTCTTC. The encoded protein is CASSPPLRSLNEQFF.

This clone was counted once. V usage is TRBV7-3 and J usage is TRBJ2-3; 7 bases are a match to TRBD2. CDR1 SGHTA and CDR2 FQGTGA come from the germline V gene. The V gene end was trimmed by 5 bases and the J gene end by 2 bases; junction bases not matched to a gene: 4. The CDR3 covers 14 residues. The DNA for the CDR3 is TGTGCCAGCAGCCTTGGGGGGGTCACAGATACGCAGTATTTT. As protein: CASSLGGVTDTQYF.

The chain combines TRBV11-2 with TRBJ2-1, with D possibly being TRBD2 (6 bases). The CDR3 contains 13 residues. V was trimmed by 5 bases and J by 8 bases, leaving 13 bases between them. Germline V gene lookup returns CDR1 SGHAT and CDR2 FQNNGV. This chain's CDR3 is CASSLDYLDEQFF. DNA of the CDR3: TGTGCCAGCAGCCTGGACTACCTGGATGAGCAGTTCTTC. Together with reference TRBV11-2 and TRBJ2-1, the CDR3 gives the full variable domain: EAGVAQSPRYKIIEKRQSVAFWCNPISGHATLYWYQQILGQGPKLLIQFQNNGVVDDSQLPKDRFSAERLKGVDSTLKIQPAKLEDSAVYLCASSLDYLDEQFFGPGTRLTVL.

This sequence joins TRBV9 and TRBJ2-2, with D possibly being TRBD2 (6 bases). CDR1 and CDR2 from the germline V gene are SGDLS and YYNGEE. CDR3 size: 14 residues. Trimming left V 3 bases short and J 6 bases short, with 12 bases between. CDR3 residues: CASSEGRLAGELFF. In nucleotides, the CDR3 is TGTGCCAGCAGCGAGGGGAGGTTAGCCGGGGAGCTGTTTTTT.

This clone was detected a few times. Here the CDR3 DNA reads TGCGCCAGCAGCCAAACTTTTCTTAGCTCCTACAATGAGCAGTTCTTC. It specifies CASSQTFLSSYNEQFF. V and J are TRBV4-1 and TRBJ2-1; D is undetermined. The CDR3 is 16 residues long. Germline V CDR1 and CDR2: MGHRA, YSYEKL. Trimming removed 2 bases from V and 0 bases from J, with 11 bases in between.

The genes are TRBV7-2 and TRBJ2-2; 8 nucleotides align to TRBD2. The V and J ends lost 6 bases and 6 bases, in that order; junction bases with no gene match: 3. CDR3 length: 13 residues. Looked up from germline, CDR1 is SGHTA and CDR2 is FQGNSA. The CDR3 bases are TGTGCCAGCAGATCGGGGGGGCCCGGGGAGCTGTTTTTT. This gives the protein CASRSGGPGELFF.

The chain recombines TRBV6-1 with TRBJ1-3; D uncertain. Looked up from germline, CDR1 is MNHNS and CDR2 is SASEGT. This CDR3 is built from 14 residues. Between the trimmed V and J ends, which lost 0 bases and 4 bases, there was a span of 7 bases. CDR3 sequence reads: CASSEARPGNTIYF. For the CDR3, the DNA is TGTGCCAGCAGTGAAGCGCGTCCGGGAAACACCATATATTTT.

The gene calls are TRBV28 and TRBJ2-7; the match to TRBD1 covers 10 bases. Germline trimming cut 4 bases from V and 2 bases from J; bases unmatched to any gene: 2. The CDR3 has 14 residues. The germline CDR1 and CDR2 sequences are MDHEN and SYDVKM. The CDR3 sequence: CASSSGQGAYEQYV. The CDR3 nucleotides are TGTGCCAGCAGTTCCGGACAGGGGGCCTACGAGCAGTACGTC.

Turning to this clone: The same CDR3 also results from other DNA sequences found in this sample. The chain recombines TRBV18 with TRBJ2-5; 11 bases map to TRBD1. CDR3 length equals 14 residues. V shed 3 bases, J shed 4 bases, and the junction held 1 base outside the gene matches. Germline values: CDR1 KGHSH, CDR2 LQKENI. CDR3 loop: CASSPGQGVETQYF. Here the CDR3 DNA reads TGTGCCAGCTCACCGGGACAGGGGGTAGAGACCCAGTACTTC.

The CDR3 loop is CASSLGQGYNNQPQHF. In DNA form, the CDR3 reads TGTGCCAGCAGCTTAGGACAGGGGTATAACAATCAGCCCCAGCATTTT. V gene TRBV7-8 combines with J gene TRBJ1-5; 8 nucleotides align to TRBD1. Losses at the gene ends were 1 base for V and 3 bases for J; bases not matched to a gene: 5. Germline lookup yields CDR1 SGHVS and CDR2 FQNEAQ. CDR3 length: 16 residues.

V usage is TRBV3-1 (or the pseudogene TRBV3-2) and J usage is TRBJ1-1; a possible D gene is TRBD1 (6 bases). The V end was cut by 4 bases, the J end by 1 base, with 16 bases between. This CDR3 has 16 amino acids. Per germline, CDR1 LGHDT and CDR2 YNNKEL (reference sequence). The CDR3 DNA is TGTGCCAGCAGCCTCTCCTACAGGACAGAGAACACTGAAGCTTTCTTT. This translates into CASSLSYRTENTEAFF.

J is TRBJ1-2 and V is TRBV3-1 (or the pseudogene TRBV3-2); 7 bases are shared with TRBD1. Germline V gene data show CDR1 as LGHDT and CDR2 as YNNKEL (reference sequence). This CDR3 spans 14 amino acids. V shed 7 bases, J shed 7 bases, and the junction held 12 bases outside the gene matches. DNA of the CDR3: TGTGCCAGCACCCGAACCATCAGGGGGGTTGGCTACACCTTC. Its translation: CASTRTIRGVGYTF.

The chain has TRBV16 and TRBJ1-4; 8 bases fit TRBD1. J lost 4 bases, V lost 4 bases, and 8 bases had no gene match. CDR3 size: 16 residues. Germline V gives CDR1 KGHSY, CDR2 FQNENV. DNA for the CDR3: TGTGCCAGCAGCCCACAGCGGACAGGGAATAATGAAAAACTGTTTTTT. Amino acids: CASSPQRTGNNEKLFF.

The chain employs TRBV24-1 and TRBJ2-3; 7 positions agree with TRBD1. The germline V gene encodes CDR1 KGHDR and CDR2 SFDVKD. The J segment lost 4 bases and the V segment lost 3 bases, leaving 6 bases of the junction unmatched. This CDR3 region has 15 residues. Here the CDR3 DNA reads TGTGCCACCAGTGATGGGGGCCAGGGGGCAGATACGCAGTATTTT. It yields the protein CATSDGGQGADTQYF.

V usage is TRBV5-5 and J usage is TRBJ2-5; no reliable D call. V lost 1 base, J lost 5 bases, and 12 bases lay in between. The germline CDR1 and CDR2 sequences are SGHKS and YYEKEE (reference sequence). The CDR3 extends over 14 amino acids. This chain's CDR3 is CASSLLGSVETQYF. DNA of the CDR3: TGTGCCAGCAGCTTGCTCGGAAGCGTGGAGACCCAGTACTTC.

The V call is TRBV5-4, the J call TRBJ1-4; 7 bases match TRBD1. The CDR3 extends over 13 amino acids. Germline trimming cut 2 bases from V and 5 bases from J; bases unmatched to any gene: 0. Germline CDR1 SGHNT, CDR2 YYREEE (reference sequence). The CDR3 protein is CASSLQGNEKLFF. The CDR3 DNA sequence: TGTGCCAGCAGCTTACAGGGGAATGAAAAACTGTTTTTT. Full variable domain (outside the CDR3, taken from reference TRBV5-4 and TRBJ1-4): ETGVTQSPTHLIKTRGQQVTLRCSSQSGHNTVSWYQQALGQGPQFIFQYYREEENGRGNFPPRFSGLQFPNYSSELNVNALELDDSALYLCASSLQGNEKLFFGSGTQLSVL.

The chain joins TRBV6-5 to TRBJ1-5; the D is unclear. CDR1 is MNHEY, CDR2 SVGAGI, per germline. The CDR3 length is 15 residues. Trimming stripped 2 bases from V and 0 bases from J, with 8 bases between. The CDR3 spells CASSYERDSNQPQHF. The CDR3 region has the DNA TGTGCCAGCAGTTACGAGAGAGATAGCAATCAGCCCCAGCATTTT.

The CDR3 coding sequence is TGCAGCGTTGGGCTAGCGGGTATAGCCAAAAACATTCAGTACTTC. Its translation: CSVGLAGIAKNIQYF. V usage is TRBV29-1 and J usage is TRBJ2-4, with 8 nucleotides matching TRBD2. J was trimmed by 0 bases and V by 4 bases; bases with no gene match: 5. The length of the CDR3 is 15 residues. The germline V gene encodes CDR1 SQVTM and CDR2 ANQGSEA.

This clone was found many times. The gene calls are TRBV6-5 and TRBJ2-3, with 8 positions matching TRBD1. The length of the CDR3 is 15 residues. The V gene's germline CDR1 is MNHEY and CDR2 SVGAGI. The V gene end was trimmed by 5 bases and the J gene end by 3 bases; junction bases not matched to a gene: 7. CDR3 in DNA: TGTGCCAGCAGTCGCAGGGGGCTCGAGACAGATACGCAGTATTTT. Its translation: CASSRRGLETDTQYF.

This clone occurred once. This chain uses TRBV4-1 with TRBJ1-2; D might be TRBD1 (5 bases). Trimming stripped 0 bases from V and 6 bases from J, with 14 bases between. The CDR3 spans 15 residues. The germline CDR1 and CDR2 sequences are MGHRA and YSYEKL. CDR3 protein: CASSQDGAGLDGYTF. CDR3 sequence (DNA): TGCGCCAGCAGCCAAGATGGTGCGGGGCTGGATGGCTACACCTTC.